Listed below are T cell receptor beta chains from one sample, sequenced in a study of T cell responses to AZD1222 COVID-19 vaccine. Libraries were prepared by immunoSEQ multiplex PCR; TCRdb keeps only in-frame clonotypes and omits some of them. The sample consists of around 160,000 clones, just over 90% of them appearing once. The specimen comprised peripheral blood, sampled 28 days after the second AZD1222 dose. The receptors stem from an adult who received the AZD1222 COVID-19 vaccine. Each CDR3 is given with its conserved first and last residue. D genes are given only for firm matches. Only part of the rows carry a size: once, few, many, or a class if the clone is expanded.

j_call d_call clone_size v_call cdr3_aa cdr3_nt
TRBJ2-2 . . TRBV6-4 CASSDSEVTGELFF TGTGCCAGCAGTGACTCGGAGGTTACCGGGGAGCTGTTTTTT
TRBJ2-7 . . TRBV6-6 CASSSMVGGGEQYF TGTGCCAGCAGCTCCATGGTTGGGGGCGGCGAGCAGTACTTC
TRBJ1-2 . . TRBV13 CASSLLGEGNGDGYTF TGTGCCAGCAGCTTACTCGGGGAAGGTAATGGGGATGGCTACACCTTC
TRBJ1-5 . . TRBV29-1 CSVKEGNSNQPQHF TGCAGCGTTAAAGAGGGGAATAGCAATCAGCCCCAGCATTTT
TRBJ1-1 . . TRBV30 CQGWNTEAFF TGTCAGGGGTGGAACACTGAAGCTTTCTTT
TRBJ1-2 TRBD1 . TRBV10-3 CAISETAPTGGRGYTF TGTGCCATCAGTGAGACTGCCCCTACAGGGGGCCGTGGCTACACCTTC
TRBJ2-1 . . TRBV6-5 CASSYSVPGNNEQFF TGTGCCAGCAGTTACTCGGTCCCTGGAAACAATGAGCAGTTCTTC
TRBJ1-1 . . TRBV7-9 CASSSQGRNTEAFF TGTGCCAGCAGCAGTCAGGGGAGGAACACTGAAGCTTTCTTT
TRBJ1-2 TRBD1 . TRBV13 CASSSSRGQGDGYTF TGTGCCAGCAGCTCCTCAAGGGGGCAGGGTGATGGCTACACCTTC
TRBJ2-7 . . TRBV6-2/TRBV6-3 CASSYSDSRGRPEQYF TGTGCCAGCAGTTATTCAGATTCACGGGGGAGGCCCGAGCAGTACTTC
TRBJ1-2 TRBD1 . TRBV4-1 CASSQAPHLQGAIGYTF TGCGCCAGCAGCCAAGCACCACATCTACAGGGGGCTATTGGCTACACCTTC
TRBJ2-3 TRBD2 . TRBV6-5 CASTPSGVRTDTQYF TGTGCCAGCACCCCTAGCGGGGTTAGGACAGATACGCAGTATTTT
TRBJ2-7 . . TRBV19 CASSSTSGGRYEQYF TGTGCCAGTAGTTCCACCTCTGGAGGCAGGTACGAGCAGTACTTC
TRBJ1-1 TRBD1 few TRBV11-1 CASSLEGARDTEAFF TGTGCCAGCAGCTTGGAGGGGGCGCGGGACACTGAAGCTTTCTTT
TRBJ2-1 . . TRBV4-3 CASSQDSRASSYNEQFF TGCGCCAGCAGCCAAGATTCCAGGGCCAGCTCCTACAATGAGCAGTTCTTC
TRBJ2-1 . once TRBV6-1 CASSEAAEKGKQFF TGTGCCAGCAGTGAAGCGGCGGAGAAGGGGAAGCAGTTCTTC
TRBJ1-1 TRBD1 . TRBV6-5 CASSTRDRGNTEAFF TGTGCCAGCAGTACCCGGGACAGAGGGAACACTGAAGCTTTCTTT